This T cell receptor (beta chain) was sequenced in a study of long-term antiretroviral therapy in people with HIV. Whole-study findings and limits: Once patients were on ART, diversity went higher but still fell short of transplant donor controls. Whereas controls had wider CDR3 length ranges, HIV repertoires had narrower ones. Clones showing expansion before ART dominated the repertoire at all time points.

There were no participants with HIV treated outside the United States. At survey level, the immunoSEQ assay was run in its v3.0 version. Clones were read by immunoSEQ multiplex PCR, and TCRdb kept only the in-frame ones, dropping some. Of 20,000 to 30,000 clones in the sample, 75% to 90% are singletons; the top ten hold roughly 15%. Comment on this clone: Antigen: not known.

The CDR3 loop spans 14 amino acids. Trimming took 2 bases from V and 3 from J; bases not matched to a gene: 4. CDR1 is SGHVS, CDR2 FQNEAQ, per germline. The sequence came from a man aged 25 to 40 with HIV. The rearrangement uses TRBV7-8 and TRBJ2-7; 7 nucleotides agree with TRBD1. Material: unsorted PBMCs, obtained approximately 4.5 years after starting antiretroviral therapy. The CDR3 nucleotides read TGTGCCAGCAGCTTATCCGGGACAGACTACGAGCAGTACTTC. Translated: CASSLSGTDYEQYF. The full variable domain, rest sourced from reference TRBV7-8 and TRBJ2-7, is GAGVSQSPRYKVAKRGQDVALRCDPISGHVSLFWYQQALGQGPEFLTYFQNEAQLDKSGLPSDRFFAERPEGSVSTLKIQRTQQEDSAVYLCASSLSGTDYEQYFGPGTRLTVT.